This T cell receptor beta chain was recorded in a study of blood T cell repertoires in COVID-19. On the study more broadly: Samples taken during acute and convalescent COVID-19 were collected in the United States, Italy and Spain. From T cells, B-cell-depleted T cells, or PBMCs came the material, which was cDNA or gDNA.

Per the authors' pipeline: The assay estimated nucleated cells by amplifying reference gene primers. Sequencing used immunoSEQ multiplex PCR; TCRdb keeps in-frame clones, though not all of them. The V and J calls and clone size come from that table; D and trimming were worked out from the DNA. The table has tens of thousands of clones, around four fifths seen once. The V end was cut by 0 bases, the J end by 5 bases, with 14 bases between. The CDR3 length is 15 residues. The germline gives CDR1 SGDLS, CDR2 YYNGEE. The chain carries TRBV9 and TRBJ1-1, with D unclear. This sequence was found in a woman aged 60-75 years with acute or convalescent COVID-19. Sequencing was done on a sample of peripheral blood. As DNA, the CDR3 is TGTGCCAGCAGCGTAGTCCCATCAAGAGATACTGAAGCTTTCTTT. Translating it yields CASSVVPSRDTEAFF.